This T cell receptor beta chain appears in the sequencing data of a study of shared clonotypes between healthy human individuals. About the research overall: Three plates each covered CD4 naive and memory; CD8 naive two, CD8 memory one.

Samples underwent the assay at deep level. Using immunoSEQ multiplex PCR, the repertoire was profiled, and TCRdb retains in-frame clones only, with some absent. The data show fewer than 1.4 million clones, 75% to 80% seen once. Study-wide points: Non-shared clonotypes had lower generation probabilities than those shared by all four donors.

Concerning this clone itself: The antigen remains unidentified. The same CDR3 also results from other DNA sequences found in this sample.

Trimming cost V 5 bases and J 4 bases, with 11 bases left between them. Germline CDR1 SGHTA, CDR2 FQGNSA. CDR3 length equals 13 residues. The material sequenced was memory CD4+ T cells from PBMCs. Described subset: CD45RA-negative fraction. This TCR was sampled from a man aged 18 to 35 in good health. Some clones in this sample may be carry-over from other donors' samples. The chain uses TRBV7-2 and TRBJ1-1; no reliable D call. The CDR3 sequence: CASSATGRTEAFF. The CDR3 DNA follows: TGTGCCAGCAGCGCCACCGGGCGCACTGAAGCTTTCTTT.